This TCR beta chain derives from a study of cytotoxic CD8 clonotypes in ibrutinib-treated CLL. Study observations and caveats: Higher clonality was seen at ibrutinib response and a return toward baseline at progression. Treatment left the uncommon public clonotypes either contracted or stable in frequency.

As to this clone: Its antigen remains unknown.

Method: immunoSEQ multiplex PCR; TCRdb's copy keeps in-frame clones and lacks some. Of about 97,000 clones in the sample, approximately 80% were seen once. CDR3 size: 14 residues. The germline CDR1 and CDR2 sequences are ENHRY and SYGVKD. The V gene lost 10 bases and the J gene lost 1 base, with 17 bases spanning the gap. Specimen: PBMCs, collected after 24 months of ibrutinib treatment. The chain has TRBV10-3 and TRBJ2-7, with D hard to call. This sequence originates from a human donor with chronic lymphocytic leukemia. CDR3 protein: CATAHTATSYEQYF. CDR3 DNA: TGTGCCACCGCTCATACCGCCACGTCCTACGAGCAGTACTTC.